The clone carrying this T cell receptor (beta chain) has just one count. This sample is part of a study of T cell changes during pregnancy in multiple sclerosis. The germline gives CDR1 KGHSH, CDR2 LQKENI. J gave up 7 bases and V 4 bases, and 1 base lay outside the gene matches. This CDR3 has 11 amino acids. The assay was immunoSEQ multiplex PCR, and TCRdb's table has in-frame clones only and misses some. Found here are approximately 46,000 clones, more than 90% of them singletons; the top ten hold about 8.1%. The source of this sequence is a female donor with multiple sclerosis, enrolled in a pregnancy study. Source: CD8+ T cells from peripheral blood mononuclear cells, taken after pregnancy. This sequence joins TRBV18 and TRBJ2-7, with 7 nucleotides matching TRBD1. This chain's CDR3 is CASSLDREQYF. For the CDR3, the DNA is TGTGCCAGCTCACTGGACAGGGAGCAGTACTTC.